These 20 T cell receptor beta chains came from one sample sequenced in a study of blood T cell repertoires in COVID-19. The protocol was immunoSEQ multiplex PCR, while the TCRdb copy is restricted to in-frame clones and leaves out a portion. The table shows 79,000 or so clones, with about nine tenths occurring only once. Sample: peripheral blood. The receptors were sampled from a human donor in a cohort sampled during active COVID-19.

The CDR3 region is CASGRGGADGNTIYF. The DNA of the CDR3 is TGTGCTAGTGGCCGTGGGGGGGCGGACGGAAACACCATATATTTT. The chain carries TRBV12-5 and TRBJ1-3; D is possibly TRBD1 (6 bases). This CDR3 region has 15 residues. CDR1 LGHNT and CDR2 FRNRAP come from the germline V gene. Trimming stripped 6 bases from V and 4 bases from J, with 16 bases between.

The chain links TRBV2 to TRBJ2-5; possibly TRBD1 for D (6 bases). V lost 10 bases, J lost 2 bases, and 11 bases lay in between. The CDR3 spans 12 residues. From germline, CDR1 is SNHLY and CDR2 FYNNEI. The CDR3 DNA reads as TGTGCCACCCCAAGGGGGCAAGAGACCCAGTACTTC. It is translated as CATPRGQETQYF.

This chain connects TRBV28 to TRBJ1-4; 7 nucleotides align to TRBD1. This CDR3 contains 16 residues. CDR1 is MDHEN and CDR2 is SYDVKM in the germline V gene. The V gene end was trimmed by 5 bases and the J gene end by 7 bases; junction bases not matched to a gene: 13. CDR3 nucleotides: TGTGCCAGCAGTGGGAGTGACAGGGATAAGGTTGAAAAACTGTTTTTT. It codes for CASSGSDRDKVEKLFF. Full variable domain (outside the CDR3, taken from reference TRBV28 and TRBJ1-4): DVKVTQSSRYLVKRTGEKVFLECVQDMDHENMFWYRQDPGLGLRLIYFSYDVKMKEKGDIPEGYSVSREKKERFSLILESASTNQTSMYLCASSGSDRDKVEKLFFGSGTQLSVL.

The chain uses TRBV3-1 (or the pseudogene TRBV3-2) and TRBJ2-1; 13 bases agree with TRBD2. V was clipped by 5 bases and J by 3 bases; unmatched bases: 13. This CDR3 comprises 19 residues. Germline CDR1 and CDR2: LGHDT and YNNKEL (reference sequence). The CDR3 region has the DNA TGTGCCAGCAGCGGTCAACTGGGACTAGCGGGAACCTACTACAATGAGCAGTTCTTC. Translation: CASSGQLGLAGTYYNEQFF.

The rearrangement joins TRBV5-4 to TRBJ2-3; D may be TRBD1 (6 bases). V dropped 0 bases and J dropped 2 bases, with 13 bases sitting between them. Germline V gene sequence: CDR1 SGHNT, CDR2 YYREEE (reference sequence). CDR3 size: 16 residues. Written as DNA, the CDR3 is TGTGCCAGCAGCTTGGACATGGGGGCCCCCACAGATACGCAGTATTTT. This gives the protein CASSLDMGAPTDTQYF.

The chain recombines TRBV11-2 with TRBJ2-6, with 7 positions matching TRBD2. CDR1 and CDR2 from the germline V gene are SGHAT and FQNNGV. The CDR3 has 16 amino acids. V was clipped by 0 bases and J by 2 bases; unmatched bases: 1. The CDR3 coding sequence is TGTGCCAGCAGCTTAGATGGGGGGGCTGGGGCCAACGTCCTGACTTTC. Translated, it gives CASSLDGGAGANVLTF. The complete variable domain, with remaining parts taken from reference TRBV11-2 and TRBJ2-6, reads EAGVAQSPRYKIIEKRQSVAFWCNPISGHATLYWYQQILGQGPKLLIQFQNNGVVDDSQLPKDRFSAERLKGVDSTLKIQPAKLEDSAVYLCASSLDGGAGANVLTFGAGSRLTVL.

This clone is a singleton in its sample. The V and J genes are TRBV27 and TRBJ1-6; TRBD1 aligns across 9 bases. The CDR3 consists of 14 residues. Per germline, CDR1 MNHEY and CDR2 SMNVEV (reference sequence). Trimming removed 5 bases from V and 5 bases from J; junction bases left unmatched: 1. This chain's CDR3 is CASSGDRDNSPLHF. The CDR3 DNA follows: TGTGCCAGCAGTGGGGACAGGGATAATTCACCCCTCCACTTT.

V and J are TRBV7-9 and TRBJ2-3, with TRBD1 identical over 12 bases. From germline, CDR1 is SEHNR and CDR2 FQNEAQ (reference sequence). The CDR3 has 18 residues. The J segment lost 4 bases and the V segment lost 5 bases, leaving 13 bases of the junction unmatched. The CDR3 DNA sequence: TGTGCCAGCAGCACGTGGAGGGGACAGGGGGCATCCGCAGATACGCAGTATTTT. Translating it yields CASSTWRGQGASADTQYF. Full variable domain (outside the CDR3, taken from reference TRBV7-9 and TRBJ2-3): DTGVSQNPRHKITKRGQNVTFRCDPISEHNRLYWYRQTLGQGPEFLTYFQNEAQLEKSRLLSDRFSAERPKGSFSTLEIQRTEQGDSAMYLCASSTWRGQGASADTQYFGPGTRLTVL.

This clone was seen just once. The chain couples TRBV28 to TRBJ2-5; 11 nucleotides match TRBD1. Trimming cost V 4 bases and J 4 bases; bases outside gene matches: 8. Germline CDR1 reads MDHEN; CDR2 reads SYDVKM. This CDR3 is 16 amino acids long. This CDR3 reads CASSSAGQGEGETQYF. As DNA, the CDR3 is TGTGCCAGCAGTTCCGCGGGACAGGGGGAGGGAGAGACCCAGTACTTC.

This clone was picked up a small number of times. The chain is built from TRBV27 and TRBJ1-6; a weak D match, TRBD1 (6 bases). CDR3 length equals 17 residues. From germline, CDR1 is MNHEY and CDR2 SMNVEV (reference sequence). Trimming stripped 6 bases from V and 9 bases from J, with 24 bases between. CDR3 DNA sequence: TGTGCCAGCAGCCCCAGAGGGGGGGCGCTTCAAAGTTCACCCCTCCACTTT. Amino acids: CASSPRGGALQSSPLHF.

The J gene is TRBJ1-2, the V gene TRBV2, with D possibly matching TRBD1 (5 bases). With 6 bases removed from V and 1 base from J, the gap between germline ends came to 15 bases. Germline-derived CDR1 and CDR2 are SNHLY and FYNNEI. The CDR3 totals 15 residues. CDR3 residues: CASSAITQGNYGYTF. CDR3 DNA sequence: TGTGCCAGCAGCGCAATTACTCAGGGTAACTATGGCTACACCTTC. The full variable domain, completed using reference TRBV2 and TRBJ1-2, is EPEVTQTPSHQVTQMGQEVILRCVPISNHLYFYWYRQILGQKVEFLVSFYNNEISEKSEIFDDQFSVERPDGSNFTLKIRSTKLEDSAMYFCASSAITQGNYGYTFGSGTRLTVV.

Comments on this clone: One junction end does not reproduce the germline sequence, and a read error may be involved. The V and J genes are TRBV28 and TRBJ1-1; TRBD1 is a possible D gene (6 bases). Germline lookup yields CDR1 MDHEN and CDR2 SYDVKM. CDR3 length: 13 residues. The CDR3 here is CATSLQGGTEAFF. CDR3 nucleotides: TGTGCCACCAGTTTACAGGGAGGCACTGAAGCTTTCTTT. Drawing the rest from reference TRBV28 and TRBJ1-1, the complete variable domain is DVKVTQSSRYLVKRTGEKVFLECVQDMDHENMFWYRQDPGLGLRLIYFSYDVKMKEKGDIPEGYSVSREKKERFSLILESASTNQTSMYLCATSLQGGTEAFFGQGTRLTVV.

J is TRBJ2-7 and V is TRBV28; TRBD2 aligns across 10 bases. The CDR3 is made up of 16 amino acids. Germline V CDR1 and CDR2: MDHEN, SYDVKM. With 5 bases clipped from V and 0 bases from J, the junction kept 7 bases outside the gene matches. DNA of the CDR3: TGTGCCAGCAGTACCTCTTGGACTAGCGGCTCCTACGAGCAGTACTTC. As protein: CASSTSWTSGSYEQYF. Combining the CDR3 with reference TRBV28 and TRBJ2-7 gives the whole variable domain DVKVTQSSRYLVKRTGEKVFLECVQDMDHENMFWYRQDPGLGLRLIYFSYDVKMKEKGDIPEGYSVSREKKERFSLILESASTNQTSMYLCASSTSWTSGSYEQYFGPGTRLTVT.

V is TRBV4-1 and J is TRBJ2-7; 7 positions agree with TRBD1. J was trimmed by 1 base and V by 5 bases; bases with no gene match: 5. In germline, CDR1 is MGHRA, CDR2 YSYEKL. This CDR3 is 14 amino acids long. CDR3 sequence: CASSASGGSYEQYF. CDR3 coding DNA: TGCGCCAGCAGCGCTTCAGGGGGATCCTACGAGCAGTACTTC.

The rearrangement uses TRBV6-5 and TRBJ1-1; D might be TRBD1 (5 bases). The CDR3 has 13 residues. The germline CDR1 and CDR2 sequences are MNHEY and SVGAGI. The V and J ends lost 3 bases and 7 bases respectively, with 12 bases between them. CDR3 in amino acids: CASSYWEGIEAFF. CDR3 nucleotide sequence: TGTGCCAGCAGTTATTGGGAGGGGATTGAAGCTTTCTTT.

In its sample, this clone was seen a few times. This rearrangement joins TRBV6-5 to TRBJ1-1; a possible D gene is TRBD1 (6 bases). With 10 bases removed from V and 2 bases from J, the gap between germline ends came to 17 bases. This CDR3 has 14 amino acids. Germline assignment: CDR1 MNHEY and CDR2 SVGAGI. The CDR3 is CAIQQGNANTEAFF. CDR3 sequence (DNA): TGTGCCATACAACAGGGAAATGCAAACACTGAAGCTTTCTTT.

The gene calls are TRBV12-3 or TRBV12-4 and TRBJ2-3; D unclear. V dropped 5 bases and J dropped 6 bases, with 6 bases sitting between them. The CDR3 totals 11 residues. CDR3: CASSPLDTQYF. CDR3 DNA: TGTGCCAGCAGTCCCCTGGATACGCAGTATTTT.

The rearrangement uses TRBV2 and TRBJ2-5; TRBD2 agrees at 9 bases. CDR1 and CDR2 from the germline V gene are SNHLY and FYNNEI. After removal of 7 bases from V and 4 bases from J, the junction contained 10 bases not matched to a gene. CDR3 length: 15 amino acids. The CDR3 here is CASNVLSGRGETQYF. The CDR3 bases are TGTGCCAGCAACGTGCTTAGCGGGAGAGGAGAGACCCAGTACTTC. The full variable domain, in which reference TRBV2 and TRBJ2-5 provide the parts outside the CDR3, is EPEVTQTPSHQVTQMGQEVILRCVPISNHLYFYWYRQILGQKVEFLVSFYNNEISEKSEIFDDQFSVERPDGSNFTLKIRSTKLEDSAMYFCASNVLSGRGETQYFGPGTRLLVL.

The V call is TRBV19, the J call TRBJ1-1, with D uncertain. V was pared by 1 base and J by 0 bases, with 6 bases between. This CDR3 has 14 amino acids. Per germline, CDR1 LNHDA and CDR2 SQIVND (reference sequence). The CDR3 region has the DNA TGTGCCAGTAGTATAGGCGCCTTGAACACTGAAGCTTTCTTT. It is translated as CASSIGALNTEAFF.

V and J are TRBV3-1 (or the pseudogene TRBV3-2) and TRBJ1-4; 7 bases line up with TRBD1. Trimming cost V 4 bases and J 0 bases; bases outside gene matches: 11. The CDR3 has 18 residues. The germline V gene encodes CDR1 LGHDT and CDR2 YNNKEL (reference sequence). The CDR3 DNA reads TGTGCCAGCAGCCCTGGATGGACAGGCAGAGCAACTAATGAAAAACTGTTTTTT. This encodes CASSPGWTGRATNEKLFF.